This passage covers 16 T cell receptor beta chains from one sample sequenced in a study of Ad26.COV2.S vaccination and SARS-CoV-2 variants. Generated by immunoSEQ multiplex PCR, the TCRdb table keeps only in-frame clones and is missing some. Of some 340,000 clones listed, around 85% were seen once; the top ten hold 2% to 2.5%. Treatment reported: over 15 received Ad26.COV2.S at low or high dose, single or two shots; about 5 received placebo; per-sample allocation not given. The investigators took samples on day 63 after the first vaccine or placebo injection. The specimen comprised peripheral blood, sampled in a trial of Ad26.COV2.S vaccine versus placebo. The source of these receptors is a person aged 18 to 59 who received the Ad26.COV2.S COVID-19 vaccine or a placebo.

The chain couples TRBV24-1 to TRBJ2-1, with 9 bases that match TRBD1. V shed 11 bases and J 6 bases; nucleotides not matched to a gene: 10. CDR3 length: 14 residues. Per germline, CDR1 KGHDR and CDR2 SFDVKD. This CDR3 is CASNSGTGSNEQFF. For the CDR3, the DNA is TGTGCCAGCAACTCCGGGACAGGGTCCAATGAGCAGTTCTTC.

The chain recombines TRBV29-1 with TRBJ1-4, with D perhaps matching TRBD1 (5 bases). The CDR3 spans 14 residues. Germline V gene lookup returns CDR1 SQVTM and CDR2 ANQGSEA. The V end lost 6 bases, the J end lost 8 bases, and 19 bases lay between the germline ends. CDR3 sequence (DNA): TGCAGCGTCTACCTTCGACAGTTGGGGGAAAAACTGTTTTTT. This translates into CSVYLRQLGEKLFF.

V and J are TRBV7-2 and TRBJ2-6; D possibly corresponds to TRBD1 (6 bases). V gave up 5 bases and J gave up 5 bases, with 19 bases separating them. Germline loops: CDR1 SGHTA, CDR2 FQGNSA. This CDR3 region has 17 residues. The CDR3 DNA is TGTGCCAGCAGCGCCCGGGACATTGGGCTCTGGGCCAACGTCCTGACTTTC. Its translation is CASSARDIGLWANVLTF.

This clone was observed once. The chain employs TRBV25-1 and TRBJ2-3, with TRBD2 identical over 10 bases. CDR1 is MGHDK, CDR2 SYGVNS, per germline. The CDR3 has 17 amino acids. After removal of 1 base from V and 6 bases from J, the junction contained 10 bases not matched to a gene. CDR3: CASSESERGGWWDTQYF. As DNA, the CDR3 is TGTGCCAGCAGTGAATCTGAGCGGGGGGGCTGGTGGGATACGCAGTATTTT.

The chain has TRBV4-1 and TRBJ1-2; D gene uncertain. The CDR3 has 12 residues. CDR1 is MGHRA, CDR2 YSYEKL, per germline. V lost 5 bases and J 5 bases, leaving 9 bases between the germline ends. The DNA of the CDR3 is TGCGCCAGCAGCGGCAGCCGATATGGCTACACCTTC. It is translated as CASSGSRYGYTF.

The CDR3 coding sequence is TGTGCCAGCAGCTTAGGGCCCCGGAACACTGAAGCTTTCTTT. Its protein is CASSLGPRNTEAFF. This chain joins TRBV11-3 and TRBJ1-1; no definite D call. The V and J ends lost 1 base and 1 base respectively, with 7 bases between them. The CDR3 spans 14 residues. Germline V gene lookup returns CDR1 SGHNT and CDR2 YENEEA.

The CDR3 loop reads CASSFPYTGELFF. As DNA, the CDR3 is TGTGCCAGCAGCTTTCCATACACCGGGGAGCTGTTTTTT. This chain joins TRBV5-6 and TRBJ2-2; D gene unclear. The CDR3 has 13 residues. V lost 2 bases, J lost 3 bases, and 5 bases lay in between. The germline V gene has CDR1 SGHDT and CDR2 YYEEEE.

The CDR3 is CASSSQLPGTDTQYF. The CDR3 bases are TGTGCCAGCTCATCACAGCTTCCCGGCACAGATACGCAGTATTTT. V is TRBV18 and J is TRBJ2-3; D uncertain. The CDR3 spans 15 residues. Germline assignment: CDR1 KGHSH and CDR2 LQKENI. The V end was cut by 5 bases, the J end by 1 base, with 13 bases between. Full variable domain (outside the CDR3, taken from reference TRBV18 and TRBJ2-3): NAGVMQNPRHLVRRRGQEARLRCSPMKGHSHVYWYRQLPEEGLKFMVYLQKENIIDESGMPKERFSAEFPKEGPSILRIQQVVRGDSAAYFCASSSQLPGTDTQYFGPGTRLTVL.

The J gene is TRBJ2-3, the V gene TRBV6-5; 7 bases line up with TRBD1. V was pared by 10 bases and J by 1 base, with 5 bases of the junction left unmatched. There are 13 residues in the CDR3. Germline CDR1 reads MNHEY; CDR2 reads SVGAGI. Here the CDR3 DNA reads TGTGCCATTGGACAGGTTCGCACAGATACGCAGTATTTT. This codes for CAIGQVRTDTQYF.

V usage is TRBV7-9 and J usage is TRBJ1-4; D possibly corresponds to TRBD1 (5 bases). The germline V and J ends were trimmed by 5 bases and 8 bases, with 21 bases remaining between them. The CDR3 consists of 16 residues. CDR1 is SEHNR and CDR2 is FQNEAQ in the germline V gene (reference sequence). This CDR3 reads CASSPSLGGLREKLFF. CDR3 coding DNA: TGTGCCAGCAGCCCATCACTCGGGGGTTTGAGAGAAAAACTGTTTTTT.

The V and J genes are TRBV4-2 and TRBJ2-5; 8 nucleotides agree with TRBD2. Germline V gene lookup returns CDR1 LGHNA and CDR2 YNFKEQ. The V segment lost 2 bases and the J segment 5 bases; nucleotides outside the gene matches: 4. The length of the CDR3 is 14 residues. The CDR3 coding sequence is TGTGCCAGCAGCCAAAGCGGGGGCTACGAGACCCAGTACTTC. Amino acid sequence: CASSQSGGYETQYF.

The J gene is TRBJ1-1, the V gene TRBV19, with D possibly being TRBD1 (5 bases). The CDR3 is made up of 15 amino acids. Germline assignment: CDR1 LNHDA and CDR2 SQIVND (reference sequence). The V gene lost 1 base and the J gene lost 4 bases, with 13 bases spanning the gap. CDR3 sequence reads: CASSIVVGVGTEAFF. The CDR3 DNA reads TGTGCCAGTAGTATAGTTGTAGGGGTGGGCACTGAAGCTTTCTTT. Together with reference TRBV19 and TRBJ1-1, the CDR3 gives the full variable domain: DGGITQSPKYLFRKEGQNVTLSCEQNLNHDAMYWYRQDPGQGLRLIYYSQIVNDFQKGDIAEGYSVSREKKESFPLTVTSAQKNPTAFYLCASSIVVGVGTEAFFGQGTRLTVV.

This clone was counted once. CDR3 region: CASSLAGAGTGELFF. The DNA for the CDR3 is TGTGCCAGCAGCCTAGCGGGGGCCGGGACCGGGGAGCTGTTTTTT. The chain carries TRBV11-3 and TRBJ2-2, with 10 positions matching TRBD2. Germline trimming cut 5 bases from V and 5 bases from J; bases unmatched to any gene: 5. CDR1 and CDR2 (germline): SGHNT, YENEEA. The CDR3 loop spans 15 amino acids.

This chain connects TRBV6-1 to TRBJ2-2; 7 bases agree with TRBD2. Germline V lookup: CDR1 MNHNS, CDR2 SASEGT. The V and J ends lost 2 bases and 4 bases, in that order; junction bases with no gene match: 4. The CDR3 is 15 amino acids. DNA for the CDR3: TGTGCCAGCAGTGAACCGGGGGGTCCCACCGGGGAGCTGTTTTTT. The encoded protein is CASSEPGGPTGELFF.

With regard to this clone: Other DNA sequences of this sample code for an identical CDR3. The rearrangement joins TRBV5-4 to TRBJ2-5; 11 bases match TRBD2. Germline V lookup: CDR1 SGHNT, CDR2 YYREEE (reference sequence). V dropped 5 bases and J dropped 2; count of bases not matched to a gene: 2. The length of the CDR3 is 14 residues. The CDR3 bases are TGTGCCAGCAGTTTAGCGGGGGGGCAAGAGACCCAGTACTTC. Its translation: CASSLAGGQETQYF. The variable domain in full, with the rest retrieved from reference TRBV5-4 and TRBJ2-5, is ETGVTQSPTHLIKTRGQQVTLRCSSQSGHNTVSWYQQALGQGPQFIFQYYREEENGRGNFPPRFSGLQFPNYSSELNVNALELDDSALYLCASSLAGGQETQYFGPGTRLLVL.

The chain carries TRBV9 and TRBJ2-2, with D possibly TRBD1 on 6 matching bases. Germline values: CDR1 SGDLS, CDR2 YYNGEE. The CDR3 is 16 residues long. V was shortened by 2 bases and J by 0 bases, with 11 bases between the two germline ends. CDR3 loop: CASSVAGTPNTGELFF. The CDR3 bases are TGTGCCAGCAGCGTGGCCGGGACACCGAACACCGGGGAGCTGTTTTTT. The full variable domain, in which reference TRBV9 and TRBJ2-2 provide the parts outside the CDR3, is DSGVTQTPKHLITATGQRVTLRCSPRSGDLSVYWYQQSLDQGLQFLIQYYNGEERAKGNILERFSAQQFPDLHSELNLSSLELGDSALYFCASSVAGTPNTGELFFGEGSRLTVL.